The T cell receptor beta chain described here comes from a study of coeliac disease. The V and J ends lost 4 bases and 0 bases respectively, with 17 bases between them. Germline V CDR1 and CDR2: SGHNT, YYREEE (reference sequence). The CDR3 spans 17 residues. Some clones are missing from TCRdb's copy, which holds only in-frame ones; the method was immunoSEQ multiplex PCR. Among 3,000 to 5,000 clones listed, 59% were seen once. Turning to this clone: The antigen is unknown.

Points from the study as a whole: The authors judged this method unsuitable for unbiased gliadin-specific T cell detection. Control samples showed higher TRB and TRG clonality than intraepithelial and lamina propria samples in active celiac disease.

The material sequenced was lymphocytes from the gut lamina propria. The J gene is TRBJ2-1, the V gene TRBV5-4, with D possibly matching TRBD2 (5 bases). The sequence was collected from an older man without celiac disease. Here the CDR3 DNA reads TGTGCCAGCAGCACTGGAGGTATCGAAAGCTCCTACAATGAGCAGTTCTTC. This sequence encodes CASSTGGIESSYNEQFF. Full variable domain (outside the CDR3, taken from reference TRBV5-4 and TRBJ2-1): ETGVTQSPTHLIKTRGQQVTLRCSSQSGHNTVSWYQQALGQGPQFIFQYYREEENGRGNFPPRFSGLQFPNYSSELNVNALELDDSALYLCASSTGGIESSYNEQFFGPGTRLTVL.